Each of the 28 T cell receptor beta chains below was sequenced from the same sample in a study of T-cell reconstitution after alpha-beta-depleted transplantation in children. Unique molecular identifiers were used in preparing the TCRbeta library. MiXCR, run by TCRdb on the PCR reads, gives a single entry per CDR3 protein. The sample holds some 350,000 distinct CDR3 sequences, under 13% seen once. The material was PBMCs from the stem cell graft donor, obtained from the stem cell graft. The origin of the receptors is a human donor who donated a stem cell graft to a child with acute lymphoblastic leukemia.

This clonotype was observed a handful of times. The DNA for the CDR3 is TGTGCCAGCAGCGCCAGGACTAGCGGGGGCCGTTCCTACAATGAGCAGTTCTTC. It codes for CASSARTSGGRSYNEQFF. The V call is TRBV9, the J call TRBJ2-1; the match to TRBD2 covers 13 bases. With V trimmed by 3 bases and J by 1 base, 7 bases remained unmatched. Germline CDR1 SGDLS, CDR2 YYNGEE. The CDR3 consists of 18 residues.

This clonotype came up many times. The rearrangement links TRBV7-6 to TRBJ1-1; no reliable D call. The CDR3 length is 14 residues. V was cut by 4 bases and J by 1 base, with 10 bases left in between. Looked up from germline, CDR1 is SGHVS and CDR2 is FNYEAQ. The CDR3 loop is CASSSLGGNTEAFF. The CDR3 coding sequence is TGTGCCAGCAGCTCGTTAGGCGGGAACACTGAAGCTTTCTTT.

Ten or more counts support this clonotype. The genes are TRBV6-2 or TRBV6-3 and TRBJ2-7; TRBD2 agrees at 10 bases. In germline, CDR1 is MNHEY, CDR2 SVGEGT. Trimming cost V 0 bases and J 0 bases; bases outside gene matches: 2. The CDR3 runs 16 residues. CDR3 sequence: CASSYSGLAFSYEQYF. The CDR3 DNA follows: TGTGCCAGCAGTTACTCGGGACTAGCGTTCTCCTACGAGCAGTACTTC.

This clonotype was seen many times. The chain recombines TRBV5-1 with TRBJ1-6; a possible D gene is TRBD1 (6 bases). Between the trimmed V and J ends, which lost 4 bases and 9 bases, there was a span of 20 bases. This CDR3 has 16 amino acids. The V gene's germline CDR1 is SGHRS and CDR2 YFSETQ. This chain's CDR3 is CASSQDSGRLGSPLHF. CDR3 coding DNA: TGCGCCAGCAGCCAGGACAGCGGACGTCTGGGTTCACCCCTCCACTTT.

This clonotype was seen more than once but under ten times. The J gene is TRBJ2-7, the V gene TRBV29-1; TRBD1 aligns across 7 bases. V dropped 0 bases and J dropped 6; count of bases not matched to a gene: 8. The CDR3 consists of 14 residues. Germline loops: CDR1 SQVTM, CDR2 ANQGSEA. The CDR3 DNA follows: TGCAGCGTTGAAGATGCCAGGGGGAGTAGCGAGCAGTACTTC. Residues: CSVEDARGSSEQYF.

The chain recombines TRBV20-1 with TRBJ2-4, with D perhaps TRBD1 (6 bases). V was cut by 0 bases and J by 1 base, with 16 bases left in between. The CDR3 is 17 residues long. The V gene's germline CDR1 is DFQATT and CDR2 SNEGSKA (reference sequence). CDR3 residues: CSARDQQGGRAKNIQYF. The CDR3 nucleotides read TGCAGTGCTAGAGATCAACAGGGTGGAAGGGCCAAAAACATTCAGTACTTC.

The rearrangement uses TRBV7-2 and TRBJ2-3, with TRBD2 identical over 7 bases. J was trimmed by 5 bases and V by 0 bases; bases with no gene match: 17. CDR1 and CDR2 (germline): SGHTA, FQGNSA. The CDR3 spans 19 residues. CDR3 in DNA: TGTGCCAGCAGCTTAGCCCGAAAGTTGGCGGGAGTAGCGGTAGATACGCAGTATTTT. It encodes CASSLARKLAGVAVDTQYF.

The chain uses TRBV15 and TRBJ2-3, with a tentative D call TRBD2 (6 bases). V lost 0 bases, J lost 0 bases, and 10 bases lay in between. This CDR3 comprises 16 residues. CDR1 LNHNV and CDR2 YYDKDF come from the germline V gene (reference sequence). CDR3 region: CATSRERGISTDTQYF. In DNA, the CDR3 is TGTGCCACCAGCAGAGAGCGCGGGATCAGCACAGATACGCAGTATTTT.

CDR3 coding DNA: TGTGCCAGCACCACACTAAGTAGCGGGAGAGGGAGCACAGATACGCAGTATTTT. Amino acid sequence: CASTTLSSGRGSTDTQYF. The rearrangement uses TRBV7-6 and TRBJ2-3, with 9 bases identical to TRBD2. The germline gives CDR1 SGHVS, CDR2 FNYEAQ. CDR3 length: 18 residues. Trimming took 7 bases from V and 0 from J; bases not matched to a gene: 14. The full variable domain, its missing parts supplied by reference TRBV7-6 and TRBJ2-3, is GAGVSQSPRYKVTKRGQDVALRCDPISGHVSLYWYRQALGQGPEFLTYFNYEAQQDKSGLPNDRFSAERPEGSISTLTIQRTEQRDSAMYRCASTTLSSGRGSTDTQYFGPGTRLTVL.

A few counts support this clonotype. The CDR3 DNA sequence: TGTGCCAGCAGCAAAGGTCTAGCGGGAGGGGGCGGGGAGCTGTTTTTT. It is translated as CASSKGLAGGGGELFF. The chain uses TRBV7-2 and TRBJ2-2, with 12 bases identical to TRBD2. This CDR3 is 16 amino acids long. V was clipped by 5 bases and J by 7 bases; unmatched bases: 8. CDR1 SGHTA and CDR2 FQGNSA come from the germline V gene.

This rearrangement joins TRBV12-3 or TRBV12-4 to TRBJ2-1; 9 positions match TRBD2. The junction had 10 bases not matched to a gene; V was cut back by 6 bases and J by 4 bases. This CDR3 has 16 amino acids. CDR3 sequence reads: CASRRTSARPYNEQFF. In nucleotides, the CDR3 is TGTGCCAGCAGGCGGACTAGCGCGAGACCTTACAATGAGCAGTTCTTC.

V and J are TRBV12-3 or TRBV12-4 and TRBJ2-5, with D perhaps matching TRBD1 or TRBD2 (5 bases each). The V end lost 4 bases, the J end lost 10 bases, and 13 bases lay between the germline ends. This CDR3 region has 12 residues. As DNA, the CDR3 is TGTGCCAGCAGTTACCGGGGACGGGGCCAGTACTTC. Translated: CASSYRGRGQYF.

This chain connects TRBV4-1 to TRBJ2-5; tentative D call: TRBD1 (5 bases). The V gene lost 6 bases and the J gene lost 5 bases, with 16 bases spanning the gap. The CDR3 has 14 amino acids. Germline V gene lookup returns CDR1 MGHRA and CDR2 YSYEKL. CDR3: CASSQQGALETQYF. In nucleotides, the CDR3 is TGCGCCAGCAGTCAACAAGGGGCCTTGGAGACCCAGTACTTC.

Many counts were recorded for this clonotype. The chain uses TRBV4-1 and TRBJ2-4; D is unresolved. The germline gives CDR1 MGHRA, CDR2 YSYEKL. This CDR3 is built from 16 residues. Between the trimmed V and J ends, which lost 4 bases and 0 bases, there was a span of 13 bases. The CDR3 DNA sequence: TGCGCCAGCAGCCCCATCGGGTCCGGAGCCAAAAACATTCAGTACTTC. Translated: CASSPIGSGAKNIQYF.

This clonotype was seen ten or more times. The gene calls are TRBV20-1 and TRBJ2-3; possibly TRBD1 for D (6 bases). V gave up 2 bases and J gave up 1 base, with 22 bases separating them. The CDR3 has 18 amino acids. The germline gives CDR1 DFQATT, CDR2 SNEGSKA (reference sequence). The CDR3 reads CSARRQAKETWRTDTQYF. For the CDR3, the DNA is TGCAGTGCTAGACGACAGGCCAAGGAGACTTGGCGCACAGATACGCAGTATTTT.

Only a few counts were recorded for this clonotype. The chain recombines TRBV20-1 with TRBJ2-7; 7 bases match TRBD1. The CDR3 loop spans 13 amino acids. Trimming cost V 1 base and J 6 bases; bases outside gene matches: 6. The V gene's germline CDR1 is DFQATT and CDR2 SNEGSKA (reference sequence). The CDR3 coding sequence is TGCAGTGCTAGAGGGCACTCAGGGGGCGAGCAGTACTTC. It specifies CSARGHSGGEQYF.

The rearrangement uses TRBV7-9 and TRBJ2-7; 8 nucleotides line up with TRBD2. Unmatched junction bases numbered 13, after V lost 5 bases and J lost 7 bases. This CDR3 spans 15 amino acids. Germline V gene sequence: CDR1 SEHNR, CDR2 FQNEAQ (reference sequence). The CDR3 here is CASSRVGTRAMEQYF. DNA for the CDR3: TGTGCCAGCAGCCGGGTCGGGACTAGGGCCATGGAGCAGTACTTC. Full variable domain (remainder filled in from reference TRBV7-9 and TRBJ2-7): DTGVSQNPRHKITKRGQNVTFRCDPISEHNRLYWYRQTLGQGPEFLTYFQNEAQLEKSRLLSDRFSAERPKGSFSTLEIQRTEQGDSAMYLCASSRVGTRAMEQYFGPGTRLTVT.

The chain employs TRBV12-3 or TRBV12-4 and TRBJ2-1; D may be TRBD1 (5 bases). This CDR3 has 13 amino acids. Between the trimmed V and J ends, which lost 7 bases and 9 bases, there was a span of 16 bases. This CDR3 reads CASKQAPSGEQFF. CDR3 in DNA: TGTGCCAGCAAACAGGCACCATCGGGTGAGCAGTTCTTC.

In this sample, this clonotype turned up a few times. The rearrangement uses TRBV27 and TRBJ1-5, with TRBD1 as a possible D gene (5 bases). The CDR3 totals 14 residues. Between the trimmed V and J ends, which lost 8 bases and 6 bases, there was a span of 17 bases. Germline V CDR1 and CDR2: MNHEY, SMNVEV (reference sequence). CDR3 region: CASRPSQGSQPQHF. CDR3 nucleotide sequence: TGTGCCAGCCGCCCCTCCCAGGGAAGTCAGCCCCAGCATTTT.

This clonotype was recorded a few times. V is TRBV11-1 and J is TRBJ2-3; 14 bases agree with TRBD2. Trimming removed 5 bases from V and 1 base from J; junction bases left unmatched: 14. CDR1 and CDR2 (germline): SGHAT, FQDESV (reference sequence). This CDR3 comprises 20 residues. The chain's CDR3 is CASSPRLAGGHPGGTDTQYF. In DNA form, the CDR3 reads TGTGCCAGCAGCCCCCGACTAGCGGGAGGGCATCCGGGGGGCACAGATACGCAGTATTTT. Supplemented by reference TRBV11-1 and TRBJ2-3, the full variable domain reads EAEVAQSPRYKITEKSQAVAFWCDPISGHATLYWYRQILGQGPELLVQFQDESVVDDSQLPKDRFSAERLKGVDSTLKIQPAELGDSAMYLCASSPRLAGGHPGGTDTQYFGPGTRLTVL.

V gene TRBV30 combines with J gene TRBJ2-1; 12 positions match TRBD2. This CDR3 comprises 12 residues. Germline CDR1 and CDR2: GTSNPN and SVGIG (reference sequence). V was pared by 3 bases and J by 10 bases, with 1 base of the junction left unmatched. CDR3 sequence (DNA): TGTGCCTGGAGCCTAGCGGGAGGGGAGCAGTTCTTC. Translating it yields CAWSLAGGEQFF.

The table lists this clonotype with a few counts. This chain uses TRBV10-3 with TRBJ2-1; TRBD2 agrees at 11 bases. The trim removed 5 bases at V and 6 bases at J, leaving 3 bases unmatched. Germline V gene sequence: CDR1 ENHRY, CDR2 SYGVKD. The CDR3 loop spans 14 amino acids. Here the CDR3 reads CAISPGLAVNEQFF. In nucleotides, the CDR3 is TGTGCCATCAGTCCGGGACTAGCGGTCAATGAGCAGTTCTTC.

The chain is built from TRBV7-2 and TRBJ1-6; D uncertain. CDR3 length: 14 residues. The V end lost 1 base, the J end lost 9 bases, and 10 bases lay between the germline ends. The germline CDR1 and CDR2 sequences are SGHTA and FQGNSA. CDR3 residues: CASSLVPDSSPLHF. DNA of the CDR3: TGTGCCAGCAGCTTAGTGCCAGATTCTTCACCCCTCCACTTT.

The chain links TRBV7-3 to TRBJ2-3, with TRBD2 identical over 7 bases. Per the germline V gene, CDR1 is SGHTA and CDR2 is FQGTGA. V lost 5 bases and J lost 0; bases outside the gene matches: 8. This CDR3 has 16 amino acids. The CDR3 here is CASSRYGRPSTDTQYF. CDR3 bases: TGTGCCAGCAGCCGTTACGGGAGGCCTAGCACAGATACGCAGTATTTT.

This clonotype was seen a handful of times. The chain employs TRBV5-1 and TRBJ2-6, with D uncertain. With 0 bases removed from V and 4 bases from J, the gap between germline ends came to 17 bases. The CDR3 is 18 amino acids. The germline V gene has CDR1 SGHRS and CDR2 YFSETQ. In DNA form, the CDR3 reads TGCGCCAGCAGCTTGGACTCCCCCTCGACGGAAGGGGCCAACGTCCTGACTTTC. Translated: CASSLDSPSTEGANVLTF. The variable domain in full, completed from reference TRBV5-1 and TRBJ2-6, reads KAGVTQTPRYLIKTRGQQVTLSCSPISGHRSVSWYQQTPGQGLQFLFEYFSETQRNKGNFPGRFSGRQFSNSRSEMNVSTLELGDSALYLCASSLDSPSTEGANVLTFGAGSRLTVL.

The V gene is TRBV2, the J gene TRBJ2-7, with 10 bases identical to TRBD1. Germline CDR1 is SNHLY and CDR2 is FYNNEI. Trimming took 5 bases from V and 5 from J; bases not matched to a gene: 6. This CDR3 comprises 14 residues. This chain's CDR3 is CASSPTTGGHEQYF. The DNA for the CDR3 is TGTGCCAGCAGTCCGACGACAGGGGGCCACGAGCAGTACTTC.

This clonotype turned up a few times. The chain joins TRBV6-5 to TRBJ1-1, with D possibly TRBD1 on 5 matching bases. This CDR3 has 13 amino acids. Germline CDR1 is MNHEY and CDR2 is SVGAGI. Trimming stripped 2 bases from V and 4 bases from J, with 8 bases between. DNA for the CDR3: TGTGCCAGCAGTTACGGTGGGGCCACTGAAGCTTTCTTT. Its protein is CASSYGGATEAFF.

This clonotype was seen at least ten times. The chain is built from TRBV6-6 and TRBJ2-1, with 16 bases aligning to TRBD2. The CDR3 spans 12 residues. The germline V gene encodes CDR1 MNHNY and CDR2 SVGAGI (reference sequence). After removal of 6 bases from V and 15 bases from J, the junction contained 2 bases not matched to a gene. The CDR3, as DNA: TGTGCCAGCAGGGGACTAGCGGGAGGGCGGTTCTTC. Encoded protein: CASRGLAGGRFF.